Listed here are 7 T cell receptor beta chains from one sample, sequenced in a study of T cell clones after liver transplantation. Data came from immunoSEQ multiplex PCR; TCRdb stores just in-frame clones and leaves some out. Among tens of thousands of clones, 80% were seen once, and the ten largest hold approximately 0.81%. The material was CD4+ T cells from blood, obtained 12 months after liver transplant. The receptor set was obtained from a human patient who received a liver transplant. Part of the T cells may come from the graft donor.

This rearrangement joins TRBV2 to TRBJ1-5; D may be TRBD1 (6 bases). V was shortened by 2 bases and J by 2 bases, with 10 bases between the two germline ends. Germline V gives CDR1 SNHLY, CDR2 FYNNEI. This CDR3 spans 15 amino acids. Written as DNA, the CDR3 is TGTGCCAGCAGTGAAACAGGGACACGCAATCAGCCCCAGCATTTT. Its protein is CASSETGTRNQPQHF.

This chain connects TRBV7-2 to TRBJ1-1; TRBD1 matches at 7 bases. The CDR3 consists of 14 residues. J gave up 4 bases and V 5 bases, and 7 bases lay outside the gene matches. CDR1 is SGHTA and CDR2 is FQGNSA in the germline V gene. The CDR3 DNA reads TGTGCCAGCAGCCATTCCCGACAGGGCACTGAAGCTTTCTTT. Protein: CASSHSRQGTEAFF.

The rearrangement joins TRBV11-2 to TRBJ1-1, with D unclear. Germline V gives CDR1 SGHAT, CDR2 FQNNGV. Trimming removed 4 bases at V and 2 bases at J, with 14 bases between. This CDR3 has 15 amino acids. CDR3 sequence: CASSSYRNPNTEAFF. CDR3 bases: TGTGCCAGCAGCTCCTACAGAAATCCCAACACTGAAGCTTTCTTT.

The rearrangement uses TRBV29-1 and TRBJ1-1, with a weak D call TRBD1 (6 bases). Trimming pared 2 bases from V and 3 bases from J, leaving 10 bases between. Germline V gene data show CDR1 as SQVTM and CDR2 as ANQGSEA. This CDR3 comprises 13 residues. The CDR3 nucleotides are TGCAGCGTTGAATCGACAGGCTACACTGAAGCTTTCTTT. The encoded protein is CSVESTGYTEAFF.

The CDR3 spells CASRRAPVNYGYTF. CDR3 nucleotides: TGTGCCAGTAGACGGGCTCCCGTTAACTATGGCTACACCTTC. This sequence joins TRBV19 and TRBJ1-2; unclear D gene. Germline lookup yields CDR1 LNHDA and CDR2 SQIVND (reference sequence). There are 14 residues in the CDR3. Trimming pared 6 bases from V and 1 base from J, leaving 12 bases between.

The chain employs TRBV18 and TRBJ2-7, with D perhaps matching TRBD1 (7 bases). Germline CDR1 KGHSH, CDR2 LQKENI. The CDR3 is 16 residues long. Trimming left V 0 bases short and J 7 bases short, with 19 bases between. The CDR3 here is CASSPPSAGGQGEQYF. CDR3 nucleotide sequence: TGTGCCAGCTCACCACCGAGCGCAGGGGGGCAGGGGGAGCAGTACTTC.

The rearrangement uses TRBV27 and TRBJ1-4, with D hard to call. CDR1 and CDR2 (germline): MNHEY, SMNVEV (reference sequence). The CDR3 sequence is 15 residues long. The V gene lost 4 bases and the J gene lost 5 bases, with 14 bases spanning the gap. Written as DNA, the CDR3 is TGTGCCAGCAGTTCCCGGGCCGGAAGGAATGAAAAACTGTTTTTT. Residues: CASSSRAGRNEKLFF.